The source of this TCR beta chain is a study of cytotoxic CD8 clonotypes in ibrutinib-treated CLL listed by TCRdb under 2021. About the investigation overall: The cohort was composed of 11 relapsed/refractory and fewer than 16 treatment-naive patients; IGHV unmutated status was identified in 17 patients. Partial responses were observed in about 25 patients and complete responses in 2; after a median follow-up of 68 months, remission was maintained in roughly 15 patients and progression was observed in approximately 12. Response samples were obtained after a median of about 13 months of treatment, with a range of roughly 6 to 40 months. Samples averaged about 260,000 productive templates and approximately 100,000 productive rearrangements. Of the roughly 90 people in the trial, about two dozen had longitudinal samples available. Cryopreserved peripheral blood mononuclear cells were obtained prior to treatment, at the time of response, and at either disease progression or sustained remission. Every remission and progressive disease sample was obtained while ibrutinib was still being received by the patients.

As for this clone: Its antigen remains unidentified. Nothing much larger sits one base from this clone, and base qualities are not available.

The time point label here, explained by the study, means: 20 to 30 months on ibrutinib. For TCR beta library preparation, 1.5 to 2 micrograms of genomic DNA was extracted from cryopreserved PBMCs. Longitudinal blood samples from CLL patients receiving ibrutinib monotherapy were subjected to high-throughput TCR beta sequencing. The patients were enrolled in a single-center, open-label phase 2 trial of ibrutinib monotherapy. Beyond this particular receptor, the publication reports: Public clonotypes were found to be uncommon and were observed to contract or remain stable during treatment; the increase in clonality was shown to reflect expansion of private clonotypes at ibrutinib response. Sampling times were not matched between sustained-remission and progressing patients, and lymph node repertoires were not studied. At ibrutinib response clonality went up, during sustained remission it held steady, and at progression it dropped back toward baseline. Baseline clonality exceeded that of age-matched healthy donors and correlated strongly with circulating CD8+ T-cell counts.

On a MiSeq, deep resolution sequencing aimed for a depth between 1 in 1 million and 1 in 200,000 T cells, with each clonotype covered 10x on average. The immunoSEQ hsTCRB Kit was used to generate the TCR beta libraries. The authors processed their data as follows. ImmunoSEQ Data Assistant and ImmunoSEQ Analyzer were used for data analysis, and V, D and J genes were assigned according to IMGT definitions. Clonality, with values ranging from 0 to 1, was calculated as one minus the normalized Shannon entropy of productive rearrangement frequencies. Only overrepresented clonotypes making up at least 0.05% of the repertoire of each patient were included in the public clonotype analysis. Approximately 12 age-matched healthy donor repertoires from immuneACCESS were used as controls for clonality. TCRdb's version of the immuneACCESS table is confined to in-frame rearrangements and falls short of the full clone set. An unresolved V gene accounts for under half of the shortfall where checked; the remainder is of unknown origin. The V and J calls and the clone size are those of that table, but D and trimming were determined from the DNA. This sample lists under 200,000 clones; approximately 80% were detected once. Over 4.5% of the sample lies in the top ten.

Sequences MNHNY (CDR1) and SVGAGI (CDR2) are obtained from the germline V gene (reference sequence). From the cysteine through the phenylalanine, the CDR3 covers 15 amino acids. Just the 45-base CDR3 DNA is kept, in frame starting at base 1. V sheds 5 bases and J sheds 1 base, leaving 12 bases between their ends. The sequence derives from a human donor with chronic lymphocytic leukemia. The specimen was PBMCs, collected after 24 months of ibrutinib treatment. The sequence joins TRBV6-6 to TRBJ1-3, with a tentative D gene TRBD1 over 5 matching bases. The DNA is TGTGCCAGCAGTCCCTCGGGGCGATCTGGAAACACCATATATTTT. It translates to CASSPSGRSGNTIYF.